Listed here are 14 T cell receptor beta chains from one sample, sequenced in a study of identical twins. Via MiXCR, TCRdb re-called the 5' RACE reads, giving one row per CDR3 protein. The sample holds 600,000 to 850,000 distinct CDR3 sequences; about 18% are singletons and the top ten take 10% to 15%. These same data were also listed under a study on T cells expressing NK-cell markers.

Sequencing was carried out using PBMCs. All receptors derive from a woman aged 18-29 years in good health.

In this sample, this clonotype turned up a few times. The chain is built from TRBV6-1 and TRBJ2-7; D not resolved. V shed 8 bases and J shed 0 bases, with 14 bases lying between them. The germline V gene encodes CDR1 MNHNS and CDR2 SASEGT. The CDR3 is 14 residues long. In DNA form, the CDR3 reads TGTGCCAGCGCAGCAGGACGTACCTCCTACGAGCAGTACTTC. As protein: CASAAGRTSYEQYF.

The rearrangement joins TRBV11-2 to TRBJ2-1; the D gene is possibly TRBD2 (5 bases). The V end lost 2 bases, the J end lost 3 bases, and 11 bases lay between the germline ends. Germline V gene sequence: CDR1 SGHAT, CDR2 FQNNGV. The CDR3 loop spans 15 amino acids. CDR3 protein: CASSLKMTNYNEQFF. The CDR3 nucleotides are TGTGCCAGCAGCTTAAAGATGACTAACTACAATGAGCAGTTCTTC.

This clonotype was seen repeatedly, ten times or more. The CDR3 loop is CASSFGGGVGTDTQYF. In DNA, the CDR3 is TGTGCCAGCAGTTTCGGCGGGGGGGTGGGCACAGATACGCAGTATTTT. V is TRBV12-3 or TRBV12-4 and J is TRBJ2-3; 9 bases agree with TRBD2. This CDR3 spans 16 amino acids. V lost 3 bases, J lost 1 base, and 5 bases stayed unmatched.

This clonotype was seen at least ten times. The CDR3 DNA follows: TGTGCCAGCAGTTTGGGACAGGGACGGAACACTGAAGCTTTCTTT. Translation: CASSLGQGRNTEAFF. The rearrangement links TRBV12-3 or TRBV12-4 to TRBJ1-1; TRBD1 aligns across 9 bases. Losses at the gene ends were 3 bases for V and 1 base for J; bases not matched to a gene: 3. The CDR3 covers 15 residues.

The chain employs TRBV5-1 and TRBJ1-1; no reliable D call. CDR1 and CDR2 from the germline V gene are SGHRS and YFSETQ. The CDR3 runs 14 residues. V shed 0 bases and J shed 9 bases, with 15 bases lying between them. The CDR3 DNA reads TGCGCCAGCAGCTTGGCCCAAAGAGAAGGGAAAGCTTTCTTT. It yields the protein CASSLAQREGKAFF.

This clonotype was observed a handful of times. The rearrangement links TRBV20-1 to TRBJ1-2; no definite D call. The germline gives CDR1 DFQATT, CDR2 SNEGSKA (reference sequence). The CDR3 is made up of 15 amino acids. Between the trimmed V and J ends, which lost 0 bases and 2 bases, there was a span of 13 bases. The CDR3 here is CSARDEVTSNYGYTF. CDR3 in DNA: TGCAGTGCTAGAGATGAGGTTACCAGCAACTATGGCTACACCTTC.

The CDR3 is CASSLLKGAGETQYF. The CDR3 DNA reads TGTGCCAGCAGCTTGTTAAAGGGGGCAGGGGAGACCCAGTACTTC. This sequence joins TRBV5-6 and TRBJ2-5; 7 nucleotides line up with TRBD1. Trimming cost V 1 base and J 5 bases; bases outside gene matches: 8. Germline-derived CDR1 and CDR2 are SGHDT and YYEEEE. This CDR3 comprises 15 residues.

In DNA, the CDR3 is TGCAGTGCTAGAGGTTTGGACGACACCGGGGAGCTGTTTTTT. This sequence encodes CSARGLDDTGELFF. The chain is built from TRBV20-1 and TRBJ2-2; D is unresolved. Between the trimmed V and J ends, which lost 1 base and 3 bases, there was a span of 9 bases. The CDR3 consists of 14 residues. In germline, CDR1 is DFQATT, CDR2 SNEGSKA (reference sequence).

This clonotype was counted only a few times. This rearrangement joins TRBV27 to TRBJ2-1; 8 positions agree with TRBD2. Per the germline V gene, CDR1 is MNHEY and CDR2 is SMNVEV (reference sequence). V lost 4 bases, J lost 6 bases, and 8 bases stayed unmatched. The CDR3 totals 15 residues. CDR3 sequence reads: CASSYRGGHLNEQFF. CDR3 in DNA: TGTGCCAGCAGTTATCGGGGGGGTCATCTCAATGAGCAGTTCTTC.

This clonotype was observed a few times. The J gene is TRBJ2-2, the V gene TRBV12-5; D is undetermined. V was pared by 1 base and J by 2 bases, with 5 bases between. Germline-derived CDR1 and CDR2 are LGHNT and FRNRAP. CDR3 length: 14 residues. The CDR3 DNA sequence: TGTGCTAGTGGTTTGGGACTCAACACCGGGGAGCTGTTTTTT. This sequence encodes CASGLGLNTGELFF. Based on the CDR3 plus reference TRBV12-5 and TRBJ2-2, the full variable domain is DARVTQTPRHKVTEMGQEVTMRCQPILGHNTVFWYRQTMMQGLELLAYFRNRAPLDDSGMPKDRFSAEMPDATLATLKIQPSEPRDSAVYFCASGLGLNTGELFFGEGSRLTVL.

This chain connects TRBV29-1 to TRBJ1-1; 9 nucleotides align to TRBD1. V shed 8 bases and J 0 bases; nucleotides not matched to a gene: 13. Germline loops: CDR1 SQVTM, CDR2 ANQGSEA. There are 16 residues in the CDR3. The CDR3: CSQVSPRTGVNTEAFF. CDR3 nucleotide sequence: TGCAGCCAGGTGAGCCCCAGGACAGGGGTGAACACTGAAGCTTTCTTT.

This clonotype showed up just a few times. The chain joins TRBV6-6 to TRBJ1-5; tentative D call: TRBD1 (5 bases). This CDR3 has 12 residues. The germline CDR1 and CDR2 sequences are MNHNY and SVGAGI (reference sequence). Written as DNA, the CDR3 is TGTGCATCTGCGGGGACCAATCAGCCCCAGCATTTT. It translates to CASAGTNQPQHF.

This clonotype was detected only a few times. The V and J genes are TRBV5-5 and TRBJ1-2; D unclear. The CDR3 consists of 15 residues. Trimming took 0 bases from V and 5 from J, leaving 14 bases between them. Germline loops: CDR1 SGHKS, CDR2 YYEKEE (reference sequence). The CDR3 here is CASSLGVSQLYGYTF. The CDR3 DNA sequence: TGTGCCAGCAGCTTGGGAGTCAGTCAGCTATATGGCTACACCTTC.

The chain combines TRBV30 with TRBJ2-1; D possibly corresponds to TRBD1 (5 bases). Trimming cost V 3 bases and J 2 bases, with 14 bases left between them. Germline CDR1 and CDR2: GTSNPN and SVGIG (reference sequence). This CDR3 region has 15 residues. CDR3 sequence reads: CAWRTGRLPYNEQFF. The CDR3 DNA is TGTGCCTGGAGAACAGGCAGATTACCCTACAATGAGCAGTTCTTC.